The clone carrying this T cell receptor beta chain was counted only a few times. This CDR3 region has 17 residues. Trimming shortened V by 4 bases and J by 0 bases, and 17 bases separated the two germline ends. Germline V gene data show CDR1 as SGHAT and CDR2 as FQNNGV. Here immunoSEQ multiplex PCR was the method, and the copy in TCRdb shows in-frame clones only, minus some. Here the sample spans 98,000 or so clones, 82% being singletons. This entry is derived from a study of control samples from healthy donors and cancer patients. Sequencing input: blood. The V and J genes are TRBV11-2 and TRBJ2-3, with D possibly matching TRBD2 (6 bases). This receptor was identified in a man between 18 and 29 years old in good health. The CDR3 spells CASSSGTRPASTDTQYF. The CDR3 DNA reads TGTGCCAGCAGCTCCGGGACTCGACCCGCTAGCACAGATACGCAGTATTTT.